This T cell receptor beta chain came from a study of CD8+ T cells in alopecia areata. Germline CDR1 SGHDT, CDR2 YYEEEE. This CDR3 has 14 residues. Trimming at V came to 7 bases and at J to 3 bases, leaving 4 bases not matched to a gene. As for treatment: oral pan-JAK inhibitor, 5-10 mg twice daily. Patients with alopecia areata provided lesional scalp punch biopsies as well as peripheral blood. CD4+ and CD8+ T cells were sorted from PBMCs stained for CD3, CD4 and CD8. Investigators isolated RNA and reverse transcribed it into cDNA to act as the sequencing template. Method: immunoSEQ multiplex PCR; TCRdb's copy keeps in-frame clones and lacks some. Of over 150,000 clones in the sample, about 60% are singletons; the top ten hold around 12%. This clone was found once.

The receptor comes from a human donor with alopecia areata. The rearrangement joins TRBV5-6 to TRBJ2-1; 10 nucleotides align to TRBD1. This specimen was CD8+ T cells sorted from blood, taken at week 24, from a patient treated with tofacitinib. The CDR3 nucleotides read TGTGCCAGCCTCGGGACAGGGGACTACAATGAGCAGTTCTTC. It codes for CASLGTGDYNEQFF.